These T cell receptor beta chains were read from a single sample in a study of blood T cell repertoires in COVID-19. The method was immunoSEQ multiplex PCR; TCRdb's version includes in-frame clones alone and lacks a portion of them. This sample has some 290,000 clones, with roughly 90% found just once. Material for sequencing was PBMCs or T cells enriched from blood (not recorded which). The receptors were gathered from a woman aged 25-40 years who had recovered from COVID-19. CDR3s include the opening cysteine and the closing phenylalanine or tryptophan.

TRBV4-3 CASSQELGENYGYTF
TRBV7-2 CASRFNRGWGEQYF
TRBV18 CASSPSSSGNTIYF
TRBV5-1 CASSVGQGARAEAFF
TRBV15 CATSTYLRVQETQYF
TRBV11-1 CATQRNNSPLHF
TRBV27 CASSPLGGAYQPQHF
TRBV4-3 CASSQDLRKGASGYTF
TRBV5-1 CASSLGAAYGYTF
TRBV27 CASSLSTYRVGEKLFF
TRBV5-4 CASRSTGNTGELFF
TRBV23-1 CASSQDRGRRPQHF
TRBV7-2 CASSPTGVEQYF
TRBV2 CASSKTGGETQYF